These 18 T cell receptor beta chains originate from one sample sequenced in a study of human T cells and chemical hapten exposure. Someone pulled total RNA out of unfractionated whole blood. TCRdb ran MiXCR on the 5' RACE reads and lists one entry per CDR3 protein. The table records about 140,000 distinct CDR3 sequences, roughly 4% of them present only once. The source of these receptors is a female donor in good health.

This clonotype came up many times. The CDR3 is CASSGGTLHEQYF. CDR3 nucleotides: TGTGCCAGCAGCGGCGGGACACTCCACGAGCAGTACTTC. The chain carries TRBV9 and TRBJ2-7; D is tentatively TRBD1 or TRBD2 (6 bases each). The CDR3 is 13 residues long. The germline V and J ends were trimmed by 3 bases and 5 bases, with 12 bases remaining between them. CDR1 and CDR2 from the germline V gene are SGDLS and YYNGEE.

Ten or more counts support this clonotype. V gene TRBV27 combines with J gene TRBJ2-7; D is perhaps TRBD1 (6 bases). This CDR3 has 17 residues. Germline CDR1 MNHEY, CDR2 SMNVEV (reference sequence). Trimming stripped 2 bases from V and 0 bases from J, with 17 bases between. CDR3 in amino acids: CASSLNMVAGVSYEQYF. DNA for the CDR3: TGTGCCAGCAGTTTAAATATGGTGGCAGGGGTCTCCTACGAGCAGTACTTC.

This clonotype was seen repeatedly, ten times or more. The chain couples TRBV5-4 to TRBJ2-7; no firm D call. The CDR3 is 12 residues long. The germline V gene has CDR1 SGHNT and CDR2 YYREEE (reference sequence). The V end was cut by 4 bases, the J end by 10 bases, with 15 bases between. The CDR3 DNA sequence: TGTGCCAGCAGCCACCCAAATACAGTCCAGTACTTC. This encodes CASSHPNTVQYF.

This clonotype was recorded many times. This rearrangement joins TRBV6-2 or TRBV6-3 to TRBJ1-5; 7 positions match TRBD1. CDR1 and CDR2 (germline): MNHEY, SVGEGT. V lost 7 bases, J lost 2 bases, and 11 bases stayed unmatched. This CDR3 is built from 16 residues. The CDR3 is CASNTRQGIRNQPQHF. In nucleotides, the CDR3 is TGTGCCAGCAATACTAGACAGGGCATTCGCAATCAGCCCCAGCATTTT.

The table lists this clonotype with many counts. This sequence joins TRBV3-1 and TRBJ2-3; TRBD1 might be the D (7 bases). Germline loops: CDR1 LGHDT, CDR2 YNNKEL (reference sequence). Trimming shortened V by 4 bases and J by 2 bases, and 22 bases separated the two germline ends. There are 18 residues in the CDR3. The CDR3 region has the DNA TGTGCCAGCAGCCGGAGGGGACCGGGAAGGGGGCCCACAGATACGCAGTATTTT. Translation gives CASSRRGPGRGPTDTQYF.

This clonotype was picked up many times. The chain employs TRBV28 and TRBJ1-2, with 9 positions matching TRBD1. Germline V CDR1 and CDR2: MDHEN, SYDVKM. V shed 6 bases, J shed 7 bases, and the junction held 9 bases outside the gene matches. The CDR3 is made up of 14 amino acids. The CDR3 DNA sequence: TGTGCCAGCAGCTACAGGGGGCGCACAGGTGGCTACACCTTC. Encoded protein: CASSYRGRTGGYTF.

Ten or more counts support this clonotype. The chain links TRBV25-1 to TRBJ2-3; 7 bases are shared with TRBD2. Looked up from germline, CDR1 is MGHDK and CDR2 is SYGVNS. The CDR3 spans 15 residues. Unmatched junction bases numbered 6, after V lost 5 bases and J lost 1 base. The CDR3 sequence is CASSRLADGTDTQYF. CDR3 DNA: TGTGCCAGCAGTCGGCTAGCGGACGGCACAGATACGCAGTATTTT.

The chain carries TRBV7-2 and TRBJ2-3; D gene unclear. V lost 1 base and J 3 bases, leaving 11 bases between the germline ends. The CDR3 sequence is 15 residues long. Germline V CDR1 and CDR2: SGHTA, FQGNSA. This chain's CDR3 is CASSLGVLLTDTQYF. The CDR3, as DNA: TGTGCCAGCAGCTTAGGGGTCTTGCTTACAGATACGCAGTATTTT.

This clonotype was seen ten or more times. The chain recombines TRBV6-6 with TRBJ1-1, with a tentative D call TRBD1 (6 bases). The CDR3 consists of 11 residues. The V end was cut by 7 bases, the J end by 7 bases, with 10 bases between. Germline CDR1 MNHNY, CDR2 SVGAGI (reference sequence). The CDR3 coding sequence is TGTGCCAGCAAGGCACAGGGTGAAGCTTTCTTT. Protein sequence: CASKAQGEAFF.

There are many counts of this clonotype. The chain carries TRBV20-1 and TRBJ2-3; 8 bases agree with TRBD1. The CDR3 is 15 amino acids. The germline gives CDR1 DFQATT, CDR2 SNEGSKA (reference sequence). The CDR3 sequence: CSPSRTGSYTDTQYF. The CDR3 bases are TGCAGCCCATCACGGACAGGGAGTTACACAGATACGCAGTATTTT.

This clonotype was found a few times. V and J are TRBV12-3 or TRBV12-4 and TRBJ2-1, with 8 bases that match TRBD1. Unmatched junction bases numbered 14, after V lost 4 bases and J lost 9 bases. The CDR3 runs 16 residues. Here the CDR3 reads CASSCPPDRVLSEQFF. In DNA, the CDR3 is TGTGCCAGCAGTTGTCCCCCGGACAGGGTTCTCAGTGAGCAGTTCTTC.

This clonotype was counted many times. The chain recombines TRBV3-1 with TRBJ1-6; 9 bases are shared with TRBD1. The germline gives CDR1 LGHDT, CDR2 YNNKEL (reference sequence). V trimming: 2 bases; J trimming: 8 bases; junction bases outside the gene matches: 4. The CDR3 runs to 15 residues. CDR3 in amino acids: CASSQTWTGDSPLHF. The CDR3 DNA reads TGTGCCAGCAGCCAAACCTGGACAGGGGATTCACCCCTCCACTTT.

This clonotype was seen ten or more times. The chain recombines TRBV29-1 with TRBJ1-6; the D is unclear. CDR3 length: 13 amino acids. Germline V lookup: CDR1 SQVTM, CDR2 ANQGSEA. DNA of the CDR3: TGCAACGCCCCATCGGCGCGTAATTCACCCCTCCACTTT. The encoded protein is CNAPSARNSPLHF. The whole variable domain, remainder taken from reference TRBV29-1 and TRBJ1-6, is SAVISQKPSRDICQRGTSLTIQCQVDSQVTMMFWYRQQPGQSLTLIATANQGSEATYESGFVIDKFPISRPNLTFSTLTVSNMSPEDSSIYLCNAPSARNSPLHFGNGTRLTVT.

This clonotype was recorded at least ten times. This chain connects TRBV20-1 to TRBJ2-3, with TRBD2 matching 7 bases. The V segment lost 3 bases and the J segment 2 bases; nucleotides outside the gene matches: 11. The CDR3 is 16 residues long. Germline V lookup: CDR1 DFQATT, CDR2 SNEGSKA (reference sequence). CDR3 bases: TGCAGTGCTAGCCCTCAATCAGCGGGGAACACAGATACGCAGTATTTT. It specifies CSASPQSAGNTDTQYF.

This clonotype was seen many times. This chain uses TRBV28 with TRBJ2-1, with D perhaps matching TRBD1 (5 bases). Germline CDR1 is MDHEN and CDR2 is SYDVKM. This CDR3 region has 15 residues. V dropped 4 bases and J dropped 6 bases, with 16 bases sitting between them. The CDR3 DNA reads TGTGCCAGCAGTTCCCGTGGGGCAGGGCTCAATGAGCAGTTCTTC. This codes for CASSSRGAGLNEQFF.

This clonotype showed up many times. This chain joins TRBV18 and TRBJ1-4; TRBD1 is a possible D gene (6 bases). Germline V gene sequence: CDR1 KGHSH, CDR2 LQKENI. The length of the CDR3 is 16 residues. Deletions cut 4 bases from V and 0 bases from J, with 12 bases between. CDR3 sequence reads: CASSLGQFATNEKLFF. CDR3 coding DNA: TGTGCCAGCTCACTCGGACAGTTTGCAACTAATGAAAAACTGTTTTTT.

This clonotype was counted ten times or more. The chain is built from TRBV7-6 and TRBJ2-7; D might be TRBD1 (5 bases). Trimming pared 0 bases from V and 0 bases from J, leaving 6 bases between. The CDR3 runs 14 residues. Looked up from germline, CDR1 is SGHVS and CDR2 is FNYEAQ. The CDR3 sequence is CASSLARVSYEQYF. The CDR3 DNA reads TGTGCCAGCAGCTTAGCCAGGGTCTCCTACGAGCAGTACTTC.

This clonotype occurred many times. The V gene is TRBV7-6, the J gene TRBJ1-1; 7 bases are shared with TRBD1. The junction had 15 bases not matched to a gene; V was cut back by 3 bases and J by 5 bases. The CDR3 consists of 17 residues. Germline V gene lookup returns CDR1 SGHVS and CDR2 FNYEAQ. The CDR3 loop is CASSFPPDDRAGTEAFF. The CDR3 region has the DNA TGTGCCAGCAGCTTCCCACCAGACGACAGGGCAGGGACTGAAGCTTTCTTT.